This T cell receptor (beta chain) was documented in a study of blood T cell repertoires in COVID-19. Study-level background: Acute-phase and convalescent COVID-19 samples originated in the United States, Italy and Spain. From T cells, B-cell-depleted T cells, or PBMCs came the material, which was cDNA or gDNA.

Original methodology: Using reference gene primer amplification, nucleated cell counts were estimated. Libraries were prepared by immunoSEQ multiplex PCR; TCRdb keeps only in-frame clonotypes and omits some of them. V, J and clone size derive from that table, while D and trimming were established from the DNA sequence. The table includes 90,000 to 120,000 clones, around 89% detected once. The CDR3 extends over 15 amino acids. Trimming at V came to 5 bases and at J to 1 base, leaving 5 bases not matched to a gene. Looked up from germline, CDR1 is SGHTA and CDR2 is FQGNSA. This chain joins TRBV7-2 and TRBJ2-5; TRBD2 matches at 9 bases. The clonotype comes from a man aged 50 or older with active or convalescent COVID-19. Sequencing was performed on peripheral blood. CDR3 residues: CASSIRLAAQETQYF. Written as DNA, the CDR3 is TGTGCCAGCAGCATAAGACTAGCGGCCCAAGAGACCCAGTACTTC.